Presented here are 32 T cell receptor beta chains from one specimen sequenced in a study of cytomegalovirus exposure and HLA in healthy donors. The PCR contained 60 Vbeta and 13 Jbeta primers. The table came from immunoSEQ multiplex PCR; TCRdb's copy has only in-frame clones and leaves some out. The sample has roughly 97,000 clones; over 9% are singletons. The sample comprised PBMCs. All receptors come from a man between 40 and 49 years old in good health and CMV-seropositive.

This clone was picked up a small number of times. The chain has TRBV19 and TRBJ2-7, with 7 bases fitting TRBD1. Germline CDR1 LNHDA, CDR2 SQIVND (reference sequence). The CDR3 runs 14 residues. Trimming took 2 bases from V and 6 from J; bases not matched to a gene: 7. CDR3 region: CASSIPGQRREQYF. The CDR3 bases are TGTGCCAGTAGTATACCGGGACAGCGACGCGAGCAGTACTTC.

The table lists this clone with a few counts. The rearrangement links TRBV9 to TRBJ2-7, with a weak D call TRBD1 (6 bases). Germline V gene data show CDR1 as SGDLS and CDR2 as YYNGEE. The V and J ends lost 4 bases and 6 bases respectively, with 14 bases between them. The length of the CDR3 is 13 residues. CDR3 bases: TGTGCCAGCAGCCCCTTTGAAGGGGGCGAGCAGTACTTC. It codes for CASSPFEGGEQYF.

The CDR3 DNA reads as TGTGCCAGCAGCTTATTCGGAGGGGACAATGAGCAGTTCTTC. Encoded protein: CASSLFGGDNEQFF. The rearrangement links TRBV7-6 to TRBJ2-1; a weak D match, TRBD2 (6 bases). In germline, CDR1 is SGHVS, CDR2 FNYEAQ. Trimming stripped 2 bases from V and 5 bases from J, with 10 bases between. CDR3 size: 14 residues. Filled out from reference TRBV7-6 and TRBJ2-1, the complete variable domain reads GAGVSQSPRYKVTKRGQDVALRCDPISGHVSLYWYRQALGQGPEFLTYFNYEAQQDKSGLPNDRFSAERPEGSISTLTIQRTEQRDSAMYRCASSLFGGDNEQFFGPGTRLTVL.

This clone was seen a handful of times. The chain carries TRBV6-1 and TRBJ2-1; the match to TRBD2 covers 8 bases. Germline V gene sequence: CDR1 MNHNS, CDR2 SASEGT. CDR3 length: 14 amino acids. V lost 6 bases to trimming and J lost 4 bases; unmatched junction nucleotides: 5. The CDR3 protein is CASSKAGDYNEQFF. CDR3 DNA sequence: TGTGCCAGCAGCAAAGCGGGAGATTACAATGAGCAGTTCTTC.

The chain couples TRBV18 to TRBJ1-1; D is possibly TRBD1 (5 bases). Germline CDR1 is KGHSH and CDR2 is LQKENI. Trimming cost V 1 base and J 3 bases, with 9 bases left between them. This CDR3 is 14 amino acids long. The CDR3 nucleotides are TGTGCCAGCTCACCACGCAGGGTGGACACTGAAGCTTTCTTT. It yields the protein CASSPRRVDTEAFF. The full variable domain, completed using reference TRBV18 and TRBJ1-1, is NAGVMQNPRHLVRRRGQEARLRCSPMKGHSHVYWYRQLPEEGLKFMVYLQKENIIDESGMPKERFSAEFPKEGPSILRIQQVVRGDSAAYFCASSPRRVDTEAFFGQGTRLTVV.

At least ten counts were recorded for this clone. The gene calls are TRBV4-1 and TRBJ1-3, with D possibly being TRBD1 (6 bases). The length of the CDR3 is 15 residues. Germline V gene lookup returns CDR1 MGHRA and CDR2 YSYEKL. V was trimmed by 4 bases and J by 3 bases, leaving 13 bases between them. This CDR3 is CASSPAGGGGNTIYF. The CDR3 bases are TGCGCCAGCAGCCCCGCGGGGGGCGGTGGAAACACCATATATTTT.

This clone was seen a handful of times. The gene calls are TRBV2 and TRBJ2-2; the D gene is possibly TRBD1 (6 bases). The CDR3 sequence is 14 residues long. Germline lookup yields CDR1 SNHLY and CDR2 FYNNEI. Trimming cost V 6 bases and J 2 bases, with 10 bases left between them. For the CDR3, the DNA is TGTGCCAGCAGACCCGGGACAAACACCGGGGAGCTGTTTTTT. It specifies CASRPGTNTGELFF.

Concerning this clone: The same CDR3 also results from other DNA sequences found in this sample. The chain employs TRBV7-9 and TRBJ1-3; TRBD1 matches 8 bases. The germline V gene has CDR1 SEHNR and CDR2 FQNEAQ (reference sequence). The J segment lost 4 bases and the V segment lost 0 bases, leaving 2 bases of the junction unmatched. This CDR3 spans 15 amino acids. The CDR3 is CASSLAAGGGNTIYF. The CDR3 coding sequence is TGTGCCAGCAGCTTAGCCGCAGGGGGCGGAAACACCATATATTTT. The whole variable domain, filled in from reference TRBV7-9 and TRBJ1-3, reads DTGVSQNPRHKITKRGQNVTFRCDPISEHNRLYWYRQTLGQGPEFLTYFQNEAQLEKSRLLSDRFSAERPKGSFSTLEIQRTEQGDSAMYLCASSLAAGGGNTIYFGEGSWLTVV.

This clone showed up just a few times. Other DNA sequences from this sample encode an identical CDR3 as well. The chain recombines TRBV5-6 with TRBJ1-4; D is undetermined. Trimming removed 5 bases at V and 12 bases at J, with 14 bases between. Germline V gives CDR1 SGHDT, CDR2 YYEEEE. The CDR3 runs to 12 residues. CDR3 in DNA: TGTGCCAGCAGTCGAGGTCAGTGGGAACTGTTTTTT. This gives the protein CASSRGQWELFF.

This sequence joins TRBV7-2 and TRBJ2-5, with D tentatively TRBD1 (5 bases). V was clipped by 6 bases and J by 7 bases, with 24 bases between them. The CDR3 is 16 residues long. Germline lookup yields CDR1 SGHTA and CDR2 FQGNSA. CDR3 amino acids: CASSPEGSFGARTQYF. DNA for the CDR3: TGTGCCAGCAGTCCCGAAGGGTCATTTGGGGCTCGGACCCAGTACTTC.

This chain uses TRBV7-8 with TRBJ2-1; D may be TRBD1 (6 bases). The CDR3 is made up of 16 amino acids. Deletions cut 1 base from V and 4 bases from J, with 14 bases between. In germline, CDR1 is SGHVS, CDR2 FQNEAQ. CDR3 nucleotide sequence: TGTGCCAGCAGCTTAGGAGGGGACACCACTTACAATGAGCAGTTCTTC. It yields the protein CASSLGGDTTYNEQFF.

The chain carries TRBV2 and TRBJ2-3; 13 bases align to TRBD2. The CDR3 totals 16 residues. V lost 5 bases to trimming and J lost 3 bases; unmatched junction nucleotides: 5. Germline V gene sequence: CDR1 SNHLY, CDR2 FYNNEI. The CDR3 here is CASSLWTSGRTDTQYF. In DNA form, the CDR3 reads TGTGCCAGCAGTCTCTGGACTAGCGGGAGAACAGATACGCAGTATTTT.

This clone showed up just a few times. The rearrangement links TRBV9 to TRBJ1-2; 9 positions agree with TRBD1. With V trimmed by 8 bases and J by 1 base, 6 bases remained unmatched. This CDR3 is built from 14 residues. The germline gives CDR1 SGDLS, CDR2 YYNGEE. The CDR3 coding sequence is TGTGCCAGTGAACAGGGGGCGGGTAACTATGGCTACACCTTC. It yields the protein CASEQGAGNYGYTF. The entire variable domain, with the rest obtained from reference TRBV9 and TRBJ1-2, is as follows: DSGVTQTPKHLITATGQRVTLRCSPRSGDLSVYWYQQSLDQGLQFLIQYYNGEERAKGNILERFSAQQFPDLHSELNLSSLELGDSALYFCASEQGAGNYGYTFGSGTRLTVV.

This clone was detected a few times. The J gene is TRBJ2-3, the V gene TRBV9, with D possibly matching TRBD2 (6 bases). Trimming removed 0 bases from V and 2 bases from J, with 19 bases in between. Germline V lookup: CDR1 SGDLS, CDR2 YYNGEE. The CDR3 length is 18 residues. DNA for the CDR3: TGTGCCAGCAGCGTAGCCGGTGGAGGGCTTGGGCCCACAGATACGCAGTATTTT. Translation gives CASSVAGGGLGPTDTQYF.

There are a few counts of this clone. This sequence joins TRBV19 and TRBJ2-5, with 7 bases identical to TRBD1. CDR3 length: 15 amino acids. Trimming removed 6 bases from V and 4 bases from J; junction bases left unmatched: 11. Germline assignment: CDR1 LNHDA and CDR2 SQIVND (reference sequence). The CDR3 sequence is CASSFQRTGSETQYF. The CDR3 DNA is TGTGCCAGTAGCTTCCAGAGGACAGGATCAGAGACCCAGTACTTC.

The chain couples TRBV7-9 to TRBJ2-7; D is perhaps TRBD1 (6 bases). V gave up 1 base and J gave up 4 bases, with 8 bases separating them. The CDR3 loop spans 13 amino acids. CDR1 and CDR2 from the germline V gene are SEHNR and FQNEAQ (reference sequence). The CDR3 DNA sequence: TGTGCCAGCAGCTTAGACCAGGGGTACGAGCAGTACTTC. Residues: CASSLDQGYEQYF.

CDR3 amino acids: CAWTEDRGETQYF. The CDR3 DNA is TGTGCCTGGACGGAGGACAGGGGCGAGACCCAGTACTTC. The rearrangement links TRBV30 to TRBJ2-5; 9 nucleotides agree with TRBD1. V gave up 4 bases and J gave up 5 bases; unmatched junction bases: 5. The length of the CDR3 is 13 residues. Per germline, CDR1 GTSNPN and CDR2 SVGIG (reference sequence).

This clone was found many times. V is TRBV6-5 and J is TRBJ2-6; D is ambiguous. The V gene's germline CDR1 is MNHEY and CDR2 SVGAGI. Trimming removed 4 bases at V and 3 bases at J, with 4 bases between. The CDR3 is made up of 13 amino acids. The CDR3: CASSLSGANVLTF. The CDR3 DNA is TGTGCCAGCAGTTTGAGTGGGGCCAACGTCCTGACTTTC.

The chain carries TRBV10-3 and TRBJ2-7; D may be TRBD2 (6 bases). The CDR3 runs 17 residues. Trimming left V 8 bases short and J 3 bases short, with 26 bases between. Germline assignment: CDR1 ENHRY and CDR2 SYGVKD. This chain's CDR3 is CAIGEWGRGMGNYEQYF. CDR3 nucleotides: TGTGCCATCGGCGAATGGGGTCGCGGGATGGGTAACTACGAGCAGTACTTC.

The chain has TRBV4-1 and TRBJ1-1; 8 bases are shared with TRBD1. The CDR3 contains 16 residues. Germline CDR1 is MGHRA and CDR2 is YSYEKL. J lost 3 bases, V lost 3 bases, and 9 bases had no gene match. The CDR3 region has the DNA TGCGCCAGCAGCCACCTAACCCAGGGGGCGGACACTGAAGCTTTCTTT. Protein sequence: CASSHLTQGADTEAFF.

This clone was seen a handful of times. This rearrangement joins TRBV5-6 to TRBJ1-2, with D perhaps TRBD1 (5 bases). Germline assignment: CDR1 SGHDT and CDR2 YYEEEE. V was cut by 5 bases and J by 4 bases, with 18 bases left in between. The CDR3 spans 15 residues. CDR3: CASRASTDSPYGYTF. The CDR3 DNA is TGTGCCAGCAGAGCTTCCACCGACAGCCCCTATGGCTACACCTTC.

This clone was found a few times. The chain combines TRBV5-4 with TRBJ2-3; 7 bases are shared with TRBD2. The V gene's germline CDR1 is SGHNT and CDR2 YYREEE (reference sequence). Trimming removed 5 bases from V and 3 bases from J; junction bases left unmatched: 12. The CDR3 runs to 16 residues. This CDR3 reads CASRGSGGSRTDTQYF. Written as DNA, the CDR3 is TGTGCCAGCAGGGGGTCCGGCGGGAGTCGGACAGATACGCAGTATTTT.

This clone was found many times. The V and J genes are TRBV4-2 and TRBJ2-3; D is undetermined. In germline, CDR1 is LGHNA, CDR2 YNFKEQ. V was pared by 1 base and J by 2 bases, with 13 bases between. This CDR3 spans 16 amino acids. CDR3 loop: CASSQAPSAATDTQYF. The CDR3 nucleotides read TGTGCCAGCAGCCAAGCTCCTTCGGCGGCCACAGATACGCAGTATTTT.

The chain carries TRBV21-1 and TRBJ2-2; the table's D call, TRBD2, has no DNA check behind it. TRBV21-1 is assigned pseudogene status. The CDR3 has 15 amino acids. The CDR3, as DNA: TGTGCCAGCCTCCTCCTTCAGGCGGGGACCGGGGAGCTGTTTTTT. Translation: CASLLLQAGTGELFF.

Regarding this clone: It is unclear where the CDR3 begins or ends on the DNA, so no DNA is shown, and the CDR3 is as TCRdb lists it. J is TRBJ2-6 and V is TRBV12-1; the tabulated D call, TRBD1, remains unverified against the DNA. TRBV12-1 is recorded as a pseudogene. The length of the CDR3 is 16 amino acids, counting both ends. CDR3 sequence: CASSFATGSGANVLTF.

The table lists this clone with a few counts. The rearrangement links TRBV27 to TRBJ2-3, with D possibly TRBD2 on 6 matching bases. Germline CDR1 is MNHEY and CDR2 is SMNVEV (reference sequence). V lost 6 bases and J 0 bases, leaving 16 bases between the germline ends. CDR3 length: 16 amino acids. Here the CDR3 DNA reads TGTGCCAGCAGCCCTCAGACTAGGCTGAGCACAGATACGCAGTATTTT. This encodes CASSPQTRLSTDTQYF.

The rearrangement joins TRBV10-1 to TRBJ1-1; D call uncertain. Germline values: CDR1 WNHNN, CDR2 SYGVQD (reference sequence). CDR3 size: 13 residues. The V and J ends lost 0 bases and 5 bases respectively, with 7 bases between them. The CDR3 protein is CASSESASTEAFF. DNA of the CDR3: TGCGCCAGCAGTGAGTCCGCGTCTACTGAAGCTTTCTTT.

This clone was observed a few times. The V call is TRBV27, the J call TRBJ2-7; D is uncertain. Trimming took off 3 bases at V and 6 bases at J, with 6 bases between the two ends. Germline values: CDR1 MNHEY, CDR2 SMNVEV (reference sequence). The CDR3 has 11 residues. The DNA for the CDR3 is TGTGCCAGCAGTTTCTCCGGCGAGCAGTACTTC. It encodes CASSFSGEQYF.

The chain uses TRBV11-2 and TRBJ2-2, with a tentative D call TRBD2 (5 bases). V lost 1 base and J 4 bases, leaving 10 bases between the germline ends. The CDR3 is 15 residues long. Looked up from germline, CDR1 is SGHAT and CDR2 is FQNNGV. The CDR3 loop reads CASSLATRLTGELFF. For the CDR3, the DNA is TGTGCCAGCAGCTTAGCAACTAGACTCACCGGGGAGCTGTTTTTT. The full variable domain, its missing parts supplied by reference TRBV11-2 and TRBJ2-2, is EAGVAQSPRYKIIEKRQSVAFWCNPISGHATLYWYQQILGQGPKLLIQFQNNGVVDDSQLPKDRFSAERLKGVDSTLKIQPAKLEDSAVYLCASSLATRLTGELFFGEGSRLTVL.

This clone has only a few counts. The chain is built from TRBV9 and TRBJ2-1, with no clear D. This CDR3 contains 16 residues. With 1 base removed from V and 4 bases from J, the gap between germline ends came to 15 bases. CDR1 SGDLS and CDR2 YYNGEE come from the germline V gene. CDR3 amino acids: CASSVNPLSKYNEQFF. CDR3 bases: TGTGCCAGCAGCGTAAATCCCCTATCGAAATACAATGAGCAGTTCTTC.

This chain links TRBV29-1 with TRBJ2-7; D ambiguous. V was pared by 7 bases and J by 2 bases, with 15 bases between. Germline V lookup: CDR1 SQVTM, CDR2 ANQGSEA. There are 13 residues in the CDR3. CDR3 in DNA: TGCAGCGCTTTACATCTCCAAACCTACGAGCAGTACTTC. It codes for CSALHLQTYEQYF.

This clone came up a few times. The chain employs TRBV11-3 and TRBJ1-2; D might be TRBD1 (6 bases). The germline V and J ends were trimmed by 1 base and 4 bases, with 10 bases remaining between them. From germline, CDR1 is SGHNT and CDR2 YENEEA. This CDR3 spans 14 amino acids. The CDR3 sequence: CASSLAGDTYGYTF. DNA for the CDR3: TGTGCCAGCAGCTTAGCAGGGGATACCTATGGCTACACCTTC.